Listed below are T cell receptor beta chains from one sample, sequenced in a study of blood T cell repertoires in COVID-19. This table comes from immunoSEQ multiplex PCR, and its TCRdb copy is limited to in-frame clones, with some not included. The sample shows over 80,000 clones, less than 80% of them seen only once. The sequenced sample consisted of peripheral blood. These receptors all stem from a woman aged 50 to 60 with acute or convalescent COVID-19. Both conserved end residues are part of each CDR3. A D gene is named only where the DNA matches it firmly. Not every row has a clone size; where given, it reads once, few, many or a size class.

>TRBJ2-7|.|.|TRBV23-1
TGCGCCAGCAGCCACTATCGGGGGGCCGCGATCTCCTACGAGCAGTACTTC
CASSHYRGAAISYEQYF
>TRBJ1-2|once|TRBD1|TRBV4-2
TGTGCCAGCAGCCAATTCGGACAGGGTGACAACTATGGCTACACCTTC
CASSQFGQGDNYGYTF
>TRBJ2-2|few|.|TRBV19
TGTGCCAGTAGTTCCGGTGGGGAGCTGTTTTTT
CASSSGGELFF
>TRBJ2-4|once|.|TRBV29-1
TGCAGCGCCCCTAGACAGAGCTACATTCAGTACTTC
CSAPRQSYIQYF
>TRBJ2-7|.|.|TRBV21-1
TGTGCCAGCAGCATCAAGAGGCTAGCGGGGGGTGCCACCGAGCAGTACTTC
CASSIKRLAGGATEQYF
>TRBJ2-3|.|TRBD2|TRBV30
TGTGCCTGGGGCTTAGCGGGTTGCACAGATACGCAGTATTTT
CAWGLAGCTDTQYF
>TRBJ1-6|.|TRBD1|TRBV3-1/TRBV3-2
TGTGCCAGCAGCCCCCAGGGGGGCTCGGCACCCCTCCACTTT
CASSPQGGSAPLHF
>TRBJ2-3|.|.|TRBV7-2
TGTGCCAGCAGCGAGACTCTTACAGATACGCAGTATTTT
CASSETLTDTQYF
>TRBJ1-6|.|TRBD1|TRBV9
TGTGCCAGCAGCGTAACAGGGGGCGATTCACCCCTCCACTTT
CASSVTGGDSPLHF
>TRBJ1-5|.|.|TRBV7-2
TGTGCCAGCAGCTTAGCACAGGGTAGCAATCAGCCCCAGCATTTT
CASSLAQGSNQPQHF
>TRBJ1-1|.|.|TRBV13
TGTGCCAGCAGCTTAAGGTCCTCAGGGAACACTGAAGCTTTCTTT
CASSLRSSGNTEAFF
>TRBJ2-1|.|TRBD1|TRBV7-6
TGTGCCAGCAGCCAGGGACAGGGGGACCTCTACAATGAGCAGTTCTTC
CASSQGQGDLYNEQFF
>TRBJ1-2|.|.|TRBV29-1
TGCAGCGTTGGGGGCCGTGCCGCACAAGGGAATGGCTACACCTTC
CSVGGRAAQGNGYTF
>TRBJ1-1|.|.|TRBV27
TGTGCCAGCAGTTTAGACTCCGCAGGATGGAGGACTGAAGCTTTCTTT
CASSLDSAGWRTEAFF
>TRBJ2-7|.|TRBD2|TRBV7-2
TGTGCCAGCAGCTCCTCCGGCGGGACTAGCTCCTACGAGCAGTACTTC
CASSSSGGTSSYEQYF
>TRBJ1-2|.|TRBD1|TRBV29-1
TGCAGCGTTGAAGAAGGGGACAGGAATAACTATGGCTACACCTTC
CSVEEGDRNNYGYTF
>TRBJ1-4|.|.|TRBV7-8
TGTGCCAGCAGCTTACGCGTTCGCAGGGGAGAGGAAAAACTGTTTTTT
CASSLRVRRGEEKLFF
>TRBJ1-5|.|.|TRBV6-5
TGTGCCACCGCCCCTCGGGGAAGGAATCAGCCCCAGCATTTT
CATAPRGRNQPQHF
>TRBJ1-4|.|.|TRBV25-1
TGTGCCAGCAGTGATTGGGCAGGGACTAATGAAAAACTGTTTTTT
CASSDWAGTNEKLFF
>TRBJ1-5|.|TRBD1|TRBV7-9
TGTGCCAGCACCGCAGGAGGGGGCCAGCCCCAGCATTTT
CASTAGGGQPQHF
>TRBJ2-1|few|TRBD2|TRBV16
TGTGCCAGCAGCCAATCATGGACTAGCGGACTTAACAATGAGCAGTTCTTC
CASSQSWTSGLNNEQFF
>TRBJ1-1|.|.|TRBV3-1/TRBV3-2
TGTGCCAGCAGCCAAGCACAGGGCAACACTGAAGCTTTCTTT
CASSQAQGNTEAFF
>TRBJ1-2|.|.|TRBV6-5
TGTGCCAGCGGAAACGACCGCGGCTATGGCTACACCTTC
CASGNDRGYGYTF